This T cell receptor (beta chain) was sequenced during a study of identical twins. Study findings and constraints: Out-of-frame alpha sequences shared by twins showed excess low generation probability. Its conclusions, products of cross-sectional statistical analysis, did not come from following the same donors. There were fewer insertions in abundant cord blood beta clonotypes, but memory repertoires showed no such pattern.

CDR1 MNHNS and CDR2 SASEGT come from the germline V gene. This CDR3 has 13 residues. V was trimmed by 4 bases and J by 5 bases, leaving 11 bases between them. TCRdb re-analysed the 5' RACE reads in MiXCR, keeping a single row per CDR3 protein. The sample gives around 1.7 million distinct CDR3 sequences, roughly a third of which show up once; about 0.27% is in the top ten. Worth noting for this clonotype: Its antigen is still unknown.

The chain couples TRBV6-1 to TRBJ2-5; D may be TRBD1 or TRBD2 (5 bases each). Source material: cord blood. The TCR was taken from a newborn girl in good health. Here the CDR3 DNA reads TGTGCCAGCAGTGTGATGGGACGGGAGACCCAGTACTTC. This sequence encodes CASSVMGRETQYF.